Presented here are 12 T cell receptor beta chains from one specimen sequenced in a study of Graves' ophthalmopathy and Graves' hyperthyroidism. Amplified material comprised TCR beta CDR3 regions derived from RNA transcripts. The workflow started with a first-round RT-PCR run with HTBI primers and then moved on to a second-round multiplex PCR. MiXCR was run by TCRdb on the multiplex PCR reads, yielding one entry per CDR3 protein. The sample consists of under 200,000 distinct CDR3 sequences, less than 45% of them appearing once. The source material was peripheral blood. The receptor set was obtained from a woman between 35 and 50 years old with Graves' ophthalmopathy.

This clonotype appeared a few times. V usage is TRBV6-2 or TRBV6-3 and J usage is TRBJ1-1; D unresolved. Germline V gene lookup returns CDR1 MNHEY and CDR2 SVGEGT. This CDR3 has 13 amino acids. V lost 4 bases to trimming and J lost 2 bases, with 8 bases between them. The CDR3 bases are TGTGCCAGCAGTTCACTCCGTAACACTGAAGCTTTCTTT. As protein: CASSSLRNTEAFF.

This clonotype occurred many times. The rearrangement joins TRBV6-1 to TRBJ1-2; no definite D call. CDR1 and CDR2 (germline): MNHNS, SASEGT. V lost 4 bases to trimming and J lost 1 base, with 13 bases between them. The CDR3 is 15 amino acids. CDR3 coding DNA: TGTGCCAGCAGTGGCTTCGGACCGGTTAACTATGGCTACACCTTC. Translating it yields CASSGFGPVNYGYTF.

V and J are TRBV28 and TRBJ2-7; maybe TRBD1 (5 bases). This CDR3 has 12 amino acids. Germline V gene lookup returns CDR1 MDHEN and CDR2 SYDVKM. The V and J ends lost 6 bases and 4 bases respectively, with 10 bases between them. In nucleotides, the CDR3 is TGTGCCAGCAGCCCGACAGCGTACGAGCAGTACTTC. Its protein product is CASSPTAYEQYF.

The chain combines TRBV28 with TRBJ2-5; D is ambiguous. The V gene lost 4 bases and the J gene lost 5 bases, with 8 bases spanning the gap. The CDR3 contains 12 residues. The V gene's germline CDR1 is MDHEN and CDR2 SYDVKM. The CDR3 DNA is TGTGCCAGCAGTTACGCGCCTGAGACCCAGTACTTC. This encodes CASSYAPETQYF.

This clonotype appeared many times. The rearrangement uses TRBV7-2 and TRBJ2-4, with a tentative D call TRBD2 (6 bases). This CDR3 is 15 amino acids long. V lost 5 bases and J 0 bases, leaving 11 bases between the germline ends. Per germline, CDR1 SGHTA and CDR2 FQGNSA. The CDR3 loop is CASSPPGLAKNIQYF. In DNA, the CDR3 is TGTGCCAGCAGCCCACCGGGACTAGCCAAAAACATTCAGTACTTC.

This clonotype has a count of ten or more. The genes are TRBV6-5 and TRBJ1-6, with unresolved D. Germline-derived CDR1 and CDR2 are MNHEY and SVGAGI. V dropped 0 bases and J dropped 0 bases, with 9 bases sitting between them. The CDR3 runs to 17 residues. CDR3 amino acids: CASSYSRVSSYNSPLHF. CDR3 DNA sequence: TGTGCCAGCAGTTACTCCCGGGTTAGCTCCTATAATTCACCCCTCCACTTT.

At least ten counts were recorded for this clonotype. This rearrangement joins TRBV2 to TRBJ1-6; 7 nucleotides line up with TRBD1. J gave up 3 bases and V 6 bases, and 2 bases lay outside the gene matches. Germline CDR1 SNHLY, CDR2 FYNNEI. The CDR3 is 14 residues long. CDR3 protein: CASRGTDYNSPLHF. Here the CDR3 DNA reads TGTGCCAGCAGGGGGACAGACTATAATTCACCCCTCCACTTT.

The chain couples TRBV15 to TRBJ2-5, with 10 positions matching TRBD1. The CDR3 covers 16 residues. Per germline, CDR1 LNHNV and CDR2 YYDKDF (reference sequence). V lost 3 bases and J lost 3; bases outside the gene matches: 7. The CDR3 DNA reads TGTGCCACCAGCAGGGGGCCGGGACAGGGGAAAGAGACCCAGTACTTC. Amino acids: CATSRGPGQGKETQYF.

This clonotype appeared many times. This sequence joins TRBV19 and TRBJ1-2, with no clear D. The CDR3 spans 15 residues. The V end was cut by 2 bases, the J end by 0 bases, with 10 bases between. Germline values: CDR1 LNHDA, CDR2 SQIVND (reference sequence). In DNA form, the CDR3 reads TGTGCCAGTAGTATATCACGGGGAGCTAACTATGGCTACACCTTC. Protein product: CASSISRGANYGYTF.

This clonotype was seen a few times. The chain uses TRBV12-3 or TRBV12-4 and TRBJ2-7, with a weak D call TRBD1 (6 bases). The V gene lost 4 bases and the J gene lost 5 bases, with 12 bases spanning the gap. The CDR3 is 13 amino acids. The CDR3 loop is CASSSDPGDEQYF. Here the CDR3 DNA reads TGTGCCAGCAGTTCAGATCCAGGGGACGAGCAGTACTTC.

This sequence joins TRBV7-9 and TRBJ1-3; D is unresolved. CDR1 and CDR2 (germline): SEHNR, FQNEAQ (reference sequence). Trimming took 5 bases from V and 0 from J, leaving 8 bases between them. The CDR3 spans 14 residues. For the CDR3, the DNA is TGTGCCAGCAGCCACGACGGCTCTGGAAACACCATATATTTT. The encoded protein is CASSHDGSGNTIYF. The variable domain in full, completed from reference TRBV7-9 and TRBJ1-3, reads DTGVSQNPRHKITKRGQNVTFRCDPISEHNRLYWYRQTLGQGPEFLTYFQNEAQLEKSRLLSDRFSAERPKGSFSTLEIQRTEQGDSAMYLCASSHDGSGNTIYFGEGSWLTVV.

This clonotype occurred many times. The V gene is TRBV28, the J gene TRBJ2-7; a possible D gene is TRBD2 (6 bases). The length of the CDR3 is 14 residues. Trimming removed 0 bases at V and 4 bases at J, with 10 bases between. From germline, CDR1 is MDHEN and CDR2 SYDVKM. The CDR3, as DNA: TGTGCCAGCAGTTTATGGCAGGGAGGTTACGAGCAGTACTTC. The encoded protein is CASSLWQGGYEQYF. Using reference TRBV28 and TRBJ2-7 for the parts outside the CDR3, the full variable domain is DVKVTQSSRYLVKRTGEKVFLECVQDMDHENMFWYRQDPGLGLRLIYFSYDVKMKEKGDIPEGYSVSREKKERFSLILESASTNQTSMYLCASSLWQGGYEQYFGPGTRLTVT.